Detailed here is one T cell receptor beta chain. The antigen is unknown. Profiling relied on immunoSEQ multiplex PCR, and the TCRdb table lists in-frame clones only, not all of them. The sample comprises under 45,000 clones, around 80% of which are singletons, and over 15% rests with the top ten. The data were taken from a study of T cell responses to AZD1222 COVID-19 vaccine. Second doses at about 4 or about 12 weeks were pooled. Per the germline V gene, CDR1 is SGHTA and CDR2 is FQGNSA. The CDR3 totals 14 residues. V lost 3 bases, J lost 5 bases, and 1 base stayed unmatched. Study outcomes and limitations: Clonal diversity was possibly underestimated; the donors were predominantly white British and more often female. Only a handful of AZD1222 recipients were seropositive at baseline. The peak T cell response came first, and repertoires were sampled only after it.

Here the sequenced sample was peripheral blood, taken 28 days after the second AZD1222 dose. The rearrangement uses TRBV7-2 and TRBJ2-5; TRBD2 matches at 12 bases. This TCR was recovered from an adult who received the AZD1222 COVID-19 vaccine. The CDR3 bases are TGTGCCAGCAGCTTGCTAGCGGGGGGGGAGACCCAGTACTTC. Protein: CASSLLAGGETQYF.